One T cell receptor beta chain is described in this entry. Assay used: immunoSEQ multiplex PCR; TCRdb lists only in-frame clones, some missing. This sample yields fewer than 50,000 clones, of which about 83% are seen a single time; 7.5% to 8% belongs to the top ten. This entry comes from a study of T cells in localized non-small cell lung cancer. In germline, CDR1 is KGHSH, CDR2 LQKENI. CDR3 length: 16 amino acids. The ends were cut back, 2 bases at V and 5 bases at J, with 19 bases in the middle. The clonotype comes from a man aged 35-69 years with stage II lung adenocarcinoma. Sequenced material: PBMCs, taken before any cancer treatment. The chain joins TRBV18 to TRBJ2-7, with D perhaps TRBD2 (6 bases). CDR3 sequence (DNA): TGTGCCAGCTCACCAACGCGGGACGGGCCTTGGGACGAGCAGTACTTC. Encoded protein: CASSPTRDGPWDEQYF.